This T cell receptor beta chain was sequenced in a study of response to subunit inactivated influenza vaccine. Study-wide results and limits: It was the authors' suggestion that each seasonal influenza vaccination recruits few new T cells.

Each CDR3 protein is one row after TCRdb ran MiXCR on the RT-PCR reads. The sample carries about 160,000 distinct CDR3 sequences, approximately 10% recorded once. For this clonotype: Its antigen is as yet unknown.

The source of this sequence is a man aged 45-65 years who received an inactivated influenza vaccine. The material sequenced was non-naive T cells sorted from PBMCs, taken more than 35 days after vaccination.

CDR3 nucleotides: TGTGCCTGGACCAACGGGCTGGGGGAGCGGGAGACCCAGTACTTC. Encoded protein: CAWTNGLGERETQYF. This chain links TRBV30 with TRBJ2-5; D is possibly TRBD1 or TRBD2 (5 bases each). The CDR3 runs 15 residues. V lost 4 bases and J lost 5, with 20 bases in between. Germline-derived CDR1 and CDR2 are GTSNPN and SVGIG (reference sequence).